This T cell receptor beta chain appears in the sequencing data of a study of shared clonotypes between healthy human individuals (TCRdb year 2020). Concerning the study at large: The cohort included three men and a couple of women between 18 and 49 years of age. Different laboratories and diverse techniques were used to prepare libraries and sequence TCR repertoires, to increase sequencing depth and limit assay-specific biases. To estimate repertoire size and how much clonotypes are shared between individuals, the study performed deep sequencing of blood TCR repertoires from roughly five healthy adults. Per donor, three plates each were used for CD4 naive and CD4 memory, two for CD8 naive, and one for CD8 memory. Between about 0.8 and 9.5 billion PBMCs per donor were obtained by leukapheresis.

Using the deep immunoSEQ assay, TCR CDR3 regions were amplified from genomic DNA by multiplex PCR. Extracted genomic DNA from each cell subset was distributed evenly across all wells of several immunoSEQ 96-well plates, and each plate was treated as a replicate. For sorted subsets, each replicate PCR was loaded with 200 ng genomic DNA, equivalent to approximately 27,000 T cell genomes. Purified libraries were quantified with a Qubit 3.0 fluorometer, sized on a Bioanalyzer 2100, and re-quantified with the KAPA Library Quantification kit. Each immunoSEQ 96-well plate was sequenced on its own single-read 150-cycle Illumina NextSeq 550 flow cell. Per the authors' processing: The immunoSEQ output contained only junctional sequences without quality scores, so filtering could not match that applied to full-length reads. To assign V/J genes and CDR3, sequences were annotated using PyIR, a Python wrapper for IgBLAST v1.9, with IMGT germline references. Reads were removed for weak V/J assignments (E-value above 1e-6), missing CDR3, stop codons, out-of-frame junctions, or ambiguous translated residues. A V3J clonotype was defined by an identical inferred V gene, J gene, and CDR3 amino acid sequence. The percentage overlap between two repertoires was calculated by dividing the number of shared unique clonotypes by the size of the smaller repertoire. Repertoire richness was assessed with RTK rarefaction, the Chao1 estimator, and Recon v2.1 estimates of unobserved clonotypes. Generation probabilities for all TCRbeta clonotypes obtained by the gDNA method from a handful of donors were computed using OLGA. TCRdb re-hosts the immuneACCESS table, in-frame sequences only. Its copies lack some clones; in the studies checked, an unresolved V gene accounts for under half of them, and the cause for the rest is not known. The V and J calls and clone size are taken from that table; D and trimming were inferred from the DNA. This sample gives under 600,000 clones in total; 95% to 96% of them show up just once. The ten largest clones represent about 0.064% of the sample.

Of note for this clone: Its antigen remains undetermined. No quality values exist for individual bases; no much larger clone is one base distant.

Results the study describes overall, beyond this receptor: Clonotypes shared by all four sorted-subset donors showed higher generation probabilities than non-shared clonotypes. Incomplete sequencing was indicated by rarefaction of sorted-subset datasets, despite the large sequencing depth. Across a few donors, approximately 5% of naive CD4, roughly 3.5% of naive CD8, around 2.1% of memory CD4, and roughly 0.41% of memory CD8 clonotypes were shared. Naive subsets generally had larger estimated clonotype richness than memory subsets. Pairwise subsampling led to the expectation that sequencing depth would affect the degree of clonotype sharing among donors. Sampling was limited to blood, and TCR repertoires in tissue likely differ from TCR repertoires in blood. The genetic and exposure-history diversity represented was limited by the small number of donors.

Donors were healthy HIV-negative adults with no recently reported acute infections or vaccinations. Every donor was a Caucasian adult residing in Nashville, Tennessee, USA. CD4+ T cells were enriched by magnetic negative selection; naive cells were then positively selected on CD45RA, and the negative fraction formed the memory subset. Blood was obtained by leukapheresis, after which PBMCs were separated by Ficoll-Histopaque density gradient centrifugation and cryopreserved in liquid nitrogen vapor phase. Analytical flow cytometry was used to check the purity and quantity of every magnetically sorted T cell population. Genomic DNA was isolated from each sorted fraction and quantified by UV absorbance on a Nanodrop 2000c. Material: naive CD4+ T cells sorted from blood. This specimen's cell subset or site label, interpreted: CD45RA+ positively selected. The TCR was taken from a woman aged 30 to 39 in good health.

The CDR3 corresponds to CASSGGTGSYNEQFF. The sequenced DNA is TGCGCCAGCAGCGGCGGGACTGGCTCCTACAATGAGCAGTTCTTC. The receptor chain draws on TRBV5-1 and TRBJ2-1; TRBD2 is a possible D gene, resting on 6 matching bases. The trim is 4 bases for V and 0 bases for J, with a gap of 11 bases between the germline ends. Via the germline V gene, CDR1 is SGHRS and CDR2 YFSETQ. Taken from cysteine to phenylalanine, the CDR3 has 15 residues. CDR3 DNA only is kept here, 45 bases in frame from base 1.